The present T cell receptor (beta chain) was sequenced within a study of PD-1 blockade in mismatch repair-deficient tumors. Study outcomes and limitations: After pembrolizumab, tumor-resident clones rose rapidly, then generally contracted before radiologic responses.

A remark on this clone: The antigen is unknown.

Assay: immunoSEQ multiplex PCR; the TCRdb copy retains only in-frame clones and omits some. This sample has approximately 130,000 clones; more than 85% occur once, and the top ten carry 13%. In germline, CDR1 is ENHRY, CDR2 SYGVKD. This CDR3 has 15 residues. Trimming took off 4 bases at V and 0 bases at J, with 10 bases between the two ends. The sequence came from an adult with mismatch repair-deficient cancer. The V gene is TRBV10-3, the J gene TRBJ1-3, with D tentatively TRBD1 (5 bases). The specimen comprised peripheral blood, sampled 44 weeks after starting pembrolizumab. CDR3 DNA sequence: TGTGCCATCAGTGCTGGGGCTAGCTCTGGAAACACCATATATTTT. Translation gives CAISAGASSGNTIYF.